This TCR beta chain was recovered during a study of cytomegalovirus exposure and HLA in healthy donors (dated 2017 in TCRdb). A note on the overall study: According to an earlier analysis of a few hundred of the donors, about 190 million T cells yielded 90 million to 130 million unique TCR beta sequences and approximately 300 Gb of sequence data. In an earlier analysis of over 550 of the donors, high-throughput TCR beta sequencing was used to judge whether each TCR beta V gene segment behaved as functional or pseudogenic. HLA typing covered class I and class II loci at four-digit resolution. Among 398 genotyped donors of the cohort, an average of about 240,000 unique TCR beta nucleotide sequences were sequenced per donor, roughly 20% of them non-productive. Alongside the repertoire data, information on donor age, sex, ethnicity and CMV serostatus was compiled. Rather than using new phenotypic data, the later analysis identified candidate immune exposures from TCR beta sequences and from how often those sequences occurred across donors. The study combined high-throughput TCR immunosequencing, statistical association of individual TCRs with disease status, and machine learning to predict cytomegalovirus infection status. A later analysis re-examined previously published TCR beta repertoires from more than 600 donors and added high-resolution HLA genotyping to investigate patterns of TCR occurrence. The study was designed to test whether signatures of past pathogen exposure could be identified by cataloging public T cell receptors. About 280 gigabases of sequencing data and approximately 80 million unique TCR sequences were included in an early release covering about 700 HLA-typed donors. Of the roughly 400 genotyped donors, approximately 83% fell in the genetic ancestry cluster associated with self-reported Caucasian donors. Genome-wide SNP genotypes for about three fifths of the roughly 670 donors were used in a later genetic analysis, which treated that subset as a discovery cohort. Because of strong linkage in the cohort, five DR-DQ haplotypes were treated as single units for association and clustering. In addition to the first cohort of approximately 670 subjects, a separate validation cohort of about 120 different subjects was used. Typing coverage differed by locus: A, B, C, DRB1 and DQB1 were typed in roughly 620-630 donors, DQA1 in approximately 520, DPA1 in around 610, and DPB1 in approximately 450. All discovery cohort repertoires had been generated on a single sequencing platform. The T cell repertoires of 666 subjects were profiled by immunosequencing and related to cytomegalovirus serostatus.

General study outcomes and caveats: A later genetic analysis reported fewer N-insertions in productive TCRs among donors in an Asian-associated ancestry cluster than the approximately 670-donor mean. According to the authors, the approach could potentially be generalized to other disease states and immunological phenotypes. In a later analysis, the rate of TCR association differed among HLA loci, with DRB1 alleles having the most associated TCRs and HLA-C alleles having the fewest. When HLA alleles, especially DR and DQ, strongly co-occurred, TCR associations were difficult to assign to individual alleles. Broadly in line with IMGT annotations, most TCR beta V segments showed up in productive rearrangements about 87% or about 30% of the time in an earlier analysis of several hundred of the donors. Linkage disequilibrium might explain the correlated functional status among segregating V segments, but an unknown experimental factor could not be excluded. Immune exposure information for the cohort was limited to CMV serostatus. A total of fewer than 200 TCR beta chains were listed by the study as associated with cytomegalovirus. While some public TCRs were present in many individuals, most TCR sequences turned up only very rarely across donors. In vitro tests confirmed that a few of the cytomegalovirus-associated TCR beta chains recognize cytomegalovirus antigens. Around 16 rarely observed V segments, including chromosome 9 orphons, were excluded from the earlier analysis of almost 600 of the donors because counts were too low. In both the original and validation cohorts, the classifier was reported to diagnose cytomegalovirus status with high specificity and sensitivity. This cohort had only TCR beta chains sequenced, and the lack of alpha or paired-chain data limited which features could be detected. In a later analysis, several top co-occurrence clusters were reported to appear linked to parvovirus B19, influenza, CMV and Epstein-Barr virus. A later genetic analysis associated a missense DCLRE1C variant with V-gene and J-gene trimming of TCR beta chains, and an independent cohort replicated the association. A later analysis found that HLA-associated TCR beta chains were more clonally expanded and had lower generation probabilities than equally common non-associated chains. Specific HLA alleles were associated with over 15,000 TCR beta sequences at a false discovery rate of 0.05 in a later analysis. HLA typing was unavailable for some donors at each locus, so association tests used only the typed subset. A cluster of highly shared sequence variants was judged likely to be a technical artifact of the sequencing pipeline. According to a later analysis, most CMV-associated TCR beta chains appeared to be HLA-restricted, and the HLA associations seemed to be driven largely by CMV exposure. Presence/absence analyses assumed roughly uniform sequencing depth across donors, an assumption that may not hold. Some IMGT-functional V segments, including TRBV6-2 and TRBV6-3, could not be distinguished by the 87-base-pair reads and were therefore excluded. A further reported finding was that TCR beta sequences accurately predicted the HLA-A and HLA-B alleles for most subjects in the first cohort.

Taken from cysteine to phenylalanine, the CDR3 has 16 residues. The retained sequence is limited to the CDR3, 48 bases, with the frame set at the first base. The germline V end is reduced by 4 bases and the J end by 2 bases; junction bases left unmatched: 10. From a lookup of the germline V gene, CDR1 and CDR2 are SGHRS and YFSETQ. Library method: the immunoSEQ multiplex PCR assay. For the multiplex PCR, a mixture combining 60 forward primers for TCR Vbeta segments and 13 reverse primers for TCR Jbeta segments was used. Amplification of the CDR3 region of rearranged TCR beta genes was performed with a multiplex PCR assay on genomic DNA. The Illumina HiSeq System was used to sequence the amplified TCR beta libraries as 87-base-pair reads. Per the authors' processing: A later analysis counted some 74 million unique TCR beta chains across the 550 to 750 repertoires, and some 11 million of these chains were shared by at least two donors. A nearest-neighbor algorithm error-corrected the raw reads and collapsed the reads into unique sequences, merging closely related sequences to remove PCR and sequencing errors. To assign V, D and J gene segments, CDR3 sequences were aligned to IMGT reference sequences. Each retained sequence needed at least a six-nucleotide match to both a V gene segment and a J gene segment. A rearrangement was called productive if the CDR3 had no stop codons and remained in frame with V and J, and every other rearrangement was called non-productive. CDR3 was defined by IMGT convention, running from the second conserved V-encoded cysteine to the conserved J-encoded phenylalanine. The earlier analysis of 500 to 650 of the donors excluded any sequence lacking an unambiguous match to a single V gene segment. An earlier analysis of fewer than 750 of the donors called V segments functional above 56.7% productive rearrangements and segregating when the between-donor standard deviation exceeded 5%. A statistical classification framework was built to diagnose cytomegalovirus status from the catalog of TCR beta chain sequences. A later analysis assigned V and J genes by comparing TCR nucleotide sequences with IMGT/GENE-DB human TR gene sequences. Using the TCRdist pipeline, a later analysis assigned CDR3 sequences along with most-parsimonious VDJ recombination scenarios. A later analysis defined each TCR beta chain by its CDR3 amino acid sequence plus V-gene family, and excluded reads lacking a unique V-gene family. To address suspected cross-contamination and a sequencing artifact, a later analysis removed over 500 highly shared, low-generation-probability nucleotide sequences. In a later analysis, a clonal expansion index for each public chain was calculated from normalized within-repertoire ranks of inferred template counts. Generation probabilities in a later analysis came from a VDJ recombination model fitted to out-of-frame rearrangements, and those results were checked against IGoR. Hypergeometric tests were used in a later analysis to score TCR-TCR, TCR-HLA and TCR-CMV co-occurrence, with a repertoire-size bias correction applied to the TCR pairs. In a later analysis, false discovery rates were estimated by permuting HLA or CMV assignments 20 times. In a later analysis, co-occurring TCRs were grouped using DBSCAN, with TCRdist sequence similarity added in when clustering inside HLA-allele-positive subsets. For co-occurrence clustering, repertoires with fewer than 30,000 or more than 120,000 public chains were excluded, along with four to six repertoires with anomalous nucleotide sharing. Drawn from immuneACCESS, this table holds only the in-frame rearrangements with V and J called that TCRdb kept. Clones are partly lost; checked studies trace under half to an unresolved V gene and leave the rest unexplained. Clone size and the V and J calls come from that table; the DNA yielded D and trimming. The sample profile shows some 150,000 clones; approximately 79% of them were found once. The ten biggest clones cover 2.1% of the sample.

The cohort comprised 550 to 700 healthy bone marrow donors. Cohort members were all nominally healthy when sampled, although unrecorded immune exposures were likely present. The donor was CMV seronegative and belonged to the group of several hundred seronegative cohort members. Each donor provided a peripheral blood sample, and peripheral blood mononuclear cells were used for TCR beta sequencing. The Qiagen DNeasy Blood Extraction Kit was used to extract genomic DNA from the blood cell samples. A word on this clone: Its antigen target is currently unknown. Base qualities are not provided; no much larger clone lies one nucleotide away.

Specimen: PBMCs. This clonotype was obtained from a man aged 35-49 years in good health and CMV-seronegative. The rearranged chain carries TRBV5-1 and TRBJ2-7; 9 bases in between match TRBD2. The CDR3 protein is CASSPLRASGAYEQYF. The sequenced DNA is TGCGCCAGCAGCCCCTTGCGGGCTAGCGGGGCCTACGAGCAGTACTTC.